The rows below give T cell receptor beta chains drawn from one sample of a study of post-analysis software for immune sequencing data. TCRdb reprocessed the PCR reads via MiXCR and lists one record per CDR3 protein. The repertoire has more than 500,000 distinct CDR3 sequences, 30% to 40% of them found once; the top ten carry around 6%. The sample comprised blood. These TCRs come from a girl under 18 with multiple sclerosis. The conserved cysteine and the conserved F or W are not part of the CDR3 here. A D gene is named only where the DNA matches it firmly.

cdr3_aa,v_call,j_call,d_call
ASSQRSGGPPYNEQF,TRBV14,TRBJ2-1,TRBD2
ASSSGQLSTDAQY,TRBV7-2,TRBJ2-3,-
ASSLDQEETQY,TRBV5-1,TRBJ2-5,-
ASSLAAGTGEVETQY,TRBV5-1,TRBJ2-5,TRBD1
ASSLGPSTDTQY,TRBV7-2,TRBJ2-3,-
ATSSRSGRELTDTQY,TRBV15,TRBJ2-3,TRBD2
ASSLPSRDYGYT,TRBV5-4,TRBJ1-2,-
ASSYSWPSTDTQY,TRBV6-5,TRBJ2-3,-
SARDLGTGSLRDTQY,TRBV20-1,TRBJ2-3,TRBD1
ASSPMSGATAF,TRBV13,TRBJ1-1,-
ASSSRTGANEKLF,TRBV6-5,TRBJ1-4,TRBD1
ASSSGAATYEQY,TRBV7-6,TRBJ2-7,-
ASSQDFQGVGNEQF,TRBV4-1,TRBJ2-1,TRBD1
ASSQRDRETEAF,TRBV3-1,TRBJ1-1,TRBD1
ASSLEGGNTEAF,TRBV7-9,TRBJ1-1,-
AISETNPASETQY,TRBV10-3,-,-
ASSPQKRGAETQY,TRBV27,TRBJ2-5,TRBD2
ASSSGLAELTDTQY,TRBV5-1,TRBJ2-3,TRBD2
ASSLEQGSEQY,TRBV7-8,TRBJ2-7,-
ASSQEGLGKGGVGDEQF,TRBV3-1,TRBJ2-1,TRBD2
ASSAELDYGYT,TRBV11-2,TRBJ1-2,-
ASSETSGRDTQY,TRBV14,TRBJ2-3,-
ASNPGGGVSTDTQY,TRBV4-1,TRBJ2-3,-
ASSLAGDRNNEQF,TRBV5-1,TRBJ2-1,-
ASSWDREGETQY,TRBV27,-,TRBD1
SVDRRAPGYT,TRBV29-1,TRBJ1-2,-
ASSLDGPRGDGYT,TRBV12-3/TRBV12-4,TRBJ1-2,-
ASSHLARGADTQY,TRBV11-2,TRBJ2-3,TRBD2
ASSVGQSSSYNEQF,TRBV9,TRBJ2-1,-
ASSLSKPGTSGNNEQF,TRBV7-3,TRBJ2-1,TRBD2
SAVLMTSEQY,TRBV20-1,TRBJ2-7,-
ASSYVQGLNYGYT,TRBV6-5,TRBJ1-2,-
ASSLVAGGYQETQY,TRBV11-2,TRBJ2-5,TRBD2
ASSLGPRNEQY,TRBV27,TRBJ2-7,-
SARDRVAGGDEQF,TRBV20-1,TRBJ2-1,TRBD2
ASSQAAVGPRDTQY,TRBV4-1,TRBJ2-3,-
ASSVDGETYEQY,TRBV6-5,TRBJ2-7,-
ASSPTASGGQNEQF,TRBV3-1,TRBJ2-1,TRBD2
ASSQQADSTDTQY,TRBV4-1,TRBJ2-3,-
ASSYGRNQETQY,TRBV6-6,TRBJ2-5,-